This T cell receptor beta chain was recorded in a study of blood T cell repertoires in COVID-19. Overall study context: T cells, B-cell-depleted T cells, or PBMCs supplied cDNA or gDNA.

The CDR3 totals 13 residues. J gave up 5 bases and V 6 bases, and 5 bases lay outside the gene matches. Participant ages covered roughly 18 to 89 years across 24 US areas. Recovery meant two consecutive negative NP/OP PCR tests, professional clearance, or resolved symptoms. The assay was immunoSEQ multiplex PCR, and TCRdb's table has in-frame clones only and misses some. The sample yields roughly 400,000 clones, about 92% seen once. The sequence derives from a man aged 18 to 29 who had recovered from COVID-19. V usage is TRBV12-3 or TRBV12-4 and J usage is TRBJ2-5, with 8 bases fitting TRBD2. Sequencing was done on a sample of PBMCs or T cells enriched from blood (not recorded which). CDR3 coding DNA: TGTGCCAGCAGGACGGGACTAGATGAGACCCAGTACTTC. It codes for CASRTGLDETQYF.